These T cell receptor beta chains were read from a single sample in a study of blood T cell repertoires in COVID-19. The table came from immunoSEQ multiplex PCR; TCRdb's copy has only in-frame clones and leaves some out. Altogether 65,000 to 85,000 clones are present, 89% being singletons, with the ten largest covering 7.5% to 9%. Sequencing was carried out using peripheral blood. These receptors all come from a man aged 45-65 years with active COVID-19. Both conserved end residues are part of each CDR3. A D gene is named only where the DNA matches it firmly. For some rows the clone size is stated as once, few or many, or as a class when expanded; others skip it.

d_call clone_size j_call v_call cdr3_aa cdr3_nt
NA NA TRBJ2-2 TRBV2 CASVVVGELFF TGTGCCAGCGTTGTCGTCGGGGAGCTGTTTTTT
NA NA TRBJ2-1 TRBV6-5 CASSSPNTYNEQFF TGTGCCAGCAGTTCCCCGAACACCTACAATGAGCAGTTCTTC
NA NA TRBJ1-1 TRBV5-1 CASSLGAGRNTEAFF TGCGCCAGCAGCTTGGGGGCAGGTAGGAACACTGAAGCTTTCTTT
NA NA TRBJ2-5 TRBV12-5 CASGLVLRGGGETQYF TGTGCTAGTGGTTTGGTACTACGGGGAGGCGGGGAGACCCAGTACTTC
TRBD1 NA TRBJ1-4 TRBV15 CATSRATGSNEKLFF TGTGCCACCAGCAGAGCGACAGGGTCTAATGAAAAACTGTTTTTT
TRBD1 NA TRBJ2-3 TRBV6-5 CHTGQGRDTQYF TGTCATACGGGACAGGGGAGAGATACGCAGTATTTT
TRBD1 once TRBJ1-1 TRBV5-6 CASSLGGRQGKAFF TGTGCCAGCAGCTTGGGGGGGCGACAGGGAAAAGCTTTCTTT
NA once TRBJ2-7 TRBV3-1/TRBV3-2 CASSQVPRRYEQYF TGTGCCAGCAGCCAAGTTCCTCGTCGCTACGAGCAGTACTTC
TRBD2 NA TRBJ2-3 TRBV10-3 CAISTSGTDTQYF TGTGCCATCAGTACTAGCGGCACAGATACGCAGTATTTT
TRBD1 NA TRBJ2-2 TRBV24-1 CATSAPWGGQGTGELFF TGTGCCACCAGTGCCCCCTGGGGGGGACAGGGGACCGGGGAGCTGTTTTTT
NA NA TRBJ2-7 TRBV10-3 CAISEWGQTYEQYF TGTGCCATCAGTGAATGGGGGCAGACCTACGAGCAGTACTTC
TRBD1 NA TRBJ2-1 TRBV9 CASSLGQGDEQFF TGTGCCAGCAGCTTGGGACAGGGAGATGAGCAGTTCTTC
NA NA TRBJ2-1 TRBV13 CASSLDRLFGGNEQFF TGTGCCAGCAGCTTAGACAGGTTATTTGGTGGCAATGAGCAGTTCTTC
TRBD1 NA TRBJ1-2 TRBV10-2 CASSEQTGGKGYTF TGCGCCAGCAGTGAGCAGACAGGGGGGAAAGGCTACACCTTC
NA NA TRBJ1-5 TRBV18 CASSSQGSNQPQHF TGTGCCAGCTCATCCCAGGGAAGCAATCAGCCCCAGCATTTT
NA NA TRBJ2-7 TRBV21-1 CASSGDRGYEQYF TGTGCCAGCAGTGGCGACAGGGGCTACGAGCAGTACTTC
NA once TRBJ1-2 TRBV27 CASSLSTLGGVSGGYTF TGTGCCAGCAGTTTATCGACCCTAGGGGGGGTATCGGGCGGCTACACCTTC
TRBD2 NA TRBJ2-7 TRBV11-2 CASSLAVSGGAYEQYF TGTGCCAGCAGCTTAGCCGTAAGCGGGGGGGCCTACGAGCAGTACTTC
NA NA TRBJ1-1 TRBV7-2 CASSLAYRNTEAFF TGTGCCAGCAGCTTAGCGTATCGGAACACTGAAGCTTTCTTT
NA NA TRBJ1-4 TRBV7-6 CASSTEKGRQEKLFF TGTGCCAGCAGCACAGAAAAGGGGCGGCAAGAAAAACTGTTTTTT
NA NA TRBJ1-1 TRBV7-9 CASSLTTYNGSEAFF TGTGCCAGCAGCTTAACTACTTACAATGGTTCTGAAGCTTTCTTT
NA NA TRBJ2-1 TRBV5-4 CAIMGPGNEQFF TGTGCAATCATGGGCCCTGGCAATGAGCAGTTCTTC
NA once TRBJ1-2 TRBV12-3/TRBV12-4 CASSFNSGYGYTF TGTGCCAGCAGTTTCAACAGTGGCTATGGCTACACCTTC
NA NA TRBJ2-5 TRBV5-5 CASSGENQETQYF TGTGCCAGCAGCGGGGAGAACCAAGAGACCCAGTACTTC
TRBD2 NA TRBJ2-3 TRBV11-3 CASSFGAGGDTQYF TGTGCCAGCAGCTTCGGGGCGGGAGGGGATACGCAGTATTTT
TRBD2 NA TRBJ2-1 TRBV10-3 CAASSGGRTYNEQFF TGTGCCGCAAGTAGCGGGGGGCGGACCTACAATGAGCAGTTCTTC
NA NA TRBJ1-2 TRBV25-1 CASMNREDGYTF TGTGCCAGCATGAACAGGGAAGATGGCTACACCTTC
NA NA TRBJ1-1 TRBV7-8 CASSLQEDTEAFF TGTGCCAGCAGCCTGCAGGAGGACACTGAAGCTTTCTTT
NA once TRBJ2-1 TRBV5-6 CASSLSASSYNEQFF TGTGCCAGCAGCTTGTCGGCTAGCTCCTACAATGAGCAGTTCTTC
NA NA TRBJ2-3 TRBV18 CASSPSRSDTQYF TGTGCCAGCTCACCTTCCCGGTCAGATACGCAGTATTTT
TRBD1 many TRBJ1-2 TRBV19 CASSMGQGTYGYTF TGTGCCAGTAGTATGGGACAGGGTACCTATGGCTACACCTTC
NA NA TRBJ2-2 TRBV9 CASSVGVHNTGELFF TGTGCCAGCAGCGTAGGTGTTCATAACACCGGGGAGCTGTTTTTT
NA NA TRBJ1-1 TRBV4-3 CASSQDLGGTEAFF TGCGCCAGCAGCCAAGACTTGGGGGGCACTGAAGCTTTCTTT
TRBD1 NA TRBJ2-7 TRBV2 CASRRDSLYEQYF TGTGCCAGCAGAAGGGACAGTCTATACGAGCAGTACTTC
TRBD1 NA TRBJ1-5 TRBV18 CASSPRDRGQEQPQHF TGTGCCAGCTCACCGAGAGACAGGGGGCAGGAGCAGCCCCAGCATTTT
NA NA TRBJ1-2 TRBV5-5 CASSLVGAETF TGTGCCAGCAGCTTAGTAGGAGCTGAGACCTTC
NA NA TRBJ1-2 TRBV11-2 CASSLDGDYGYTF TGTGCCAGCAGCTTAGACGGAGACTATGGCTACACCTTC
TRBD2 few TRBJ2-3 TRBV7-9 CASSPLRGDVDTQYF TGTGCCAGCAGCCCCCTGCGGGGGGATGTAGATACGCAGTATTTT
TRBD1 NA TRBJ2-7 TRBV2 CASSLGQGASYEQYF TGTGCCAGCAGCTTGGGACAGGGGGCTTCCTACGAGCAGTACTTC
NA NA TRBJ1-2 TRBV19 CASNSFSYGYTF TGTGCCAGTAATTCTTTCAGTTATGGCTACACCTTC
NA NA TRBJ2-1 TRBV7-2 CASSLNRDIYNEQFF TGTGCCAGCAGCTTGAACCGGGACATATACAATGAGCAGTTCTTC
TRBD1 NA TRBJ2-3 TRBV27 CASSPLGTGGKDTQYF TGTGCCAGCAGTCCACTCGGGACAGGGGGAAAAGATACGCAGTATTTT
NA NA TRBJ2-3 TRBV2 CASGGTGTNTDTQYF TGTGCCAGCGGGGGCACCGGGACCAACACAGATACGCAGTATTTT
TRBD2 NA TRBJ2-7 TRBV10-3 CAISESGGGNEQYF TGTGCCATCAGTGAGTCTGGCGGGGGGAACGAGCAGTACTTC
TRBD1 NA TRBJ2-3 TRBV5-6 CASSLSQGARRSQYF TGTGCCAGCAGCTTAAGTCAGGGGGCGCGAAGGTCGCAGTATTTT
TRBD2 NA TRBJ2-2 TRBV19 CASSKSTSGGAYHTGELFF TGTGCCAGTAGTAAGTCGACTAGCGGGGGGGCCTATCACACCGGGGAGCTGTTTTTT
NA NA TRBJ2-5 TRBV9 CASSVGRLAYQETQYF TGTGCCAGCAGCGTAGGCCGCCTAGCGTACCAAGAGACCCAGTACTTC
NA NA TRBJ2-3 TRBV21-1 CASSKGLAGTDTQYF TGTGCCAGCAGCAAAGGACTAGCTGGCACAGATACGCAGTATTTT
NA NA TRBJ2-1 TRBV2 CASSDPGQGFYNEQFF TGTGCCAGCAGTGACCCGGGACAAGGATTTTACAATGAGCAGTTCTTC
TRBD1 NA TRBJ1-2 TRBV4-1 CASSRPVESIGTGAGYTF TGCGCCAGCAGCCGCCCTGTCGAGTCAATCGGGACAGGGGCCGGCTACACCTTC
NA NA TRBJ1-1 TRBV10-2 CASSLQTRLGPQAFF TGCGCCAGCAGTTTACAAACACGGTTGGGGCCTCAAGCTTTCTTT
NA NA TRBJ1-6 TRBV10-3 CAIGALDNSPLHF TGTGCCATCGGAGCTCTGGATAATTCACCCCTCCACTTT
TRBD1 NA TRBJ2-5 TRBV7-2 CASSRSPGGETQYF TGTGCCAGCAGCCGGTCCCCAGGGGGAGAGACCCAGTACTTC
TRBD2 NA TRBJ2-3 TRBV27 CASRPLAGTDTQYF TGTGCCAGCAGACCTCTAGCGGGCACAGATACGCAGTATTTT
NA NA TRBJ2-4 TRBV19 CASSTSQRQLAKNIQYF TGTGCCAGTAGTACTTCACAGAGACAGTTAGCCAAAAACATTCAGTACTTC
TRBD1 NA TRBJ1-1 TRBV5-1 CASSSTGGRTEAFF TGCGCCAGCAGCTCAACAGGGGGGCGCACTGAAGCTTTCTTT